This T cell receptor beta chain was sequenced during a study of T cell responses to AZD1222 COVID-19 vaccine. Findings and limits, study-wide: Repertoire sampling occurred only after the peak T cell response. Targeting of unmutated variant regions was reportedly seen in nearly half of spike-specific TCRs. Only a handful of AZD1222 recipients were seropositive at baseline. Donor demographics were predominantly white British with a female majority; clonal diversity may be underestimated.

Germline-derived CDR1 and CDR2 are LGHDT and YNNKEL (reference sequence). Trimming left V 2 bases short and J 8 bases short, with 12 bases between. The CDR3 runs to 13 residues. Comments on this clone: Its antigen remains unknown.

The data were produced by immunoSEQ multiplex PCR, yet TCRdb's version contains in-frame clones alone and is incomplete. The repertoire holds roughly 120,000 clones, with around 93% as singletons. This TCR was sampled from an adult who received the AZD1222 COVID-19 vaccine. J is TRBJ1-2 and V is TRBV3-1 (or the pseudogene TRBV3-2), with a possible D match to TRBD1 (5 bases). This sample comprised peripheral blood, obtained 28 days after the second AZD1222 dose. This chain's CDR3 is CASSQTGAVGYTF. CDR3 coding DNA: TGTGCCAGCAGCCAAACAGGTGCCGTCGGCTACACCTTC.